The 20 T cell receptor beta chains listed next were all sequenced from one sample in a study of blood T cell repertoires in COVID-19. Clones were read by immunoSEQ multiplex PCR, and TCRdb kept only the in-frame ones, dropping some. Of tens of thousands of clones listed, 60% to 85% were seen once; the top ten hold 14% to 15%. The sample was peripheral blood. Receptor source: a human donor with active or convalescent COVID-19. The donor label of this sample is uncertain.

This clone appeared a few times. V gene TRBV29-1 combines with J gene TRBJ2-5; a weak D match, TRBD2 (5 bases). Trimming removed 2 bases from V and 3 bases from J, with 7 bases in between. The germline gives CDR1 SQVTM, CDR2 ANQGSEA. The CDR3 has 12 residues. This CDR3 reads CSVEPGKETQYF. CDR3 DNA: TGCAGCGTTGAACCCGGGAAAGAGACCCAGTACTTC. Combining the CDR3 with reference TRBV29-1 and TRBJ2-5 gives the whole variable domain SAVISQKPSRDICQRGTSLTIQCQVDSQVTMMFWYRQQPGQSLTLIATANQGSEATYESGFVIDKFPISRPNLTFSTLTVSNMSPEDSSIYLCSVEPGKETQYFGPGTRLLVL.

The chain couples TRBV4-1 to TRBJ2-2, with 8 bases fitting TRBD2. This CDR3 region has 15 residues. Germline lookup yields CDR1 MGHRA and CDR2 YSYEKL. CDR3 nucleotides: TGCCCCCCCAGCCTGCCCGGGGGGGGGACCGGGGAGCTGTTTTTT. Protein sequence: CPPSLPGGGTGELFF.

The chain joins TRBV29-1 to TRBJ2-3; possible D gene TRBD2, 6 bases. The CDR3 length is 14 residues. Trimming removed 5 bases from V and 5 bases from J, with 17 bases in between. CDR1 is SQVTM and CDR2 is ANQGSEA in the germline V gene. Here the CDR3 DNA reads TGCAGCGTTTTAGATCCGGGAGTAAAAGATACGCAGTATTTT. Its translation is CSVLDPGVKDTQYF.

This chain connects TRBV19 to TRBJ1-2, with TRBD1 matching 8 bases. The CDR3 loop spans 13 amino acids. The germline V gene encodes CDR1 LNHDA and CDR2 SQIVND (reference sequence). The ends lost 6 bases at V and 7 bases at J; junction bases unmatched: 7. The CDR3 spells CASSPDRAGGYTF. In DNA, the CDR3 is TGTGCCAGTAGCCCGGACAGGGCGGGTGGCTACACCTTC. Full variable domain (missing parts from reference TRBV19 and TRBJ1-2): DGGITQSPKYLFRKEGQNVTLSCEQNLNHDAMYWYRQDPGQGLRLIYYSQIVNDFQKGDIAEGYSVSREKKESFPLTVTSAQKNPTAFYLCASSPDRAGGYTFGSGTRLTVV.

This chain connects TRBV11-3 to TRBJ2-3; 8 bases are a match to TRBD1. This CDR3 is 15 amino acids long. V lost 4 bases, J lost 2 bases, and 5 bases stayed unmatched. The germline V gene has CDR1 SGHNT and CDR2 YENEEA. The CDR3 sequence is CASSSRDRNTDTQYF. The CDR3 nucleotides are TGTGCCAGCAGCTCCCGGGACAGGAACACAGATACGCAGTATTTT.

The chain combines TRBV5-1 with TRBJ2-5, with 10 bases fitting TRBD1. Trimming cost V 4 bases and J 4 bases; bases outside gene matches: 10. CDR1 is SGHRS, CDR2 YFSETQ, per germline. The CDR3 is made up of 16 amino acids. CDR3 sequence (DNA): TGCGCCAGCAGCGGACAGGGGGGGCCTAGCGGAGAGACCCAGTACTTC. Residues: CASSGQGGPSGETQYF.

The chain has TRBV18 and TRBJ1-1, with a tentative D call TRBD1 (5 bases). Germline CDR1 and CDR2: KGHSH and LQKENI. The CDR3 has 13 amino acids. V was cut by 4 bases and J by 3 bases, with 9 bases left in between. The CDR3 loop is CASSQGRDTEAFF. The CDR3 nucleotides are TGTGCCAGCTCACAGGGCAGGGACACTGAAGCTTTCTTT.

This sequence joins TRBV6-5 and TRBJ2-7; 7 bases agree with TRBD1. The CDR3 length is 15 residues. Germline V CDR1 and CDR2: MNHEY, SVGAGI. V was pared by 2 bases and J by 4 bases, with 8 bases of the junction left unmatched. The CDR3 here is CASSYPNRGQYEQYF. The CDR3 nucleotides read TGTGCCAGCAGTTACCCAAACAGGGGTCAATACGAGCAGTACTTC.

The chain couples TRBV5-1 to TRBJ1-1; D perhaps matches TRBD1 (6 bases). The CDR3 spans 15 residues. V shed 4 bases and J shed 5 bases, with 18 bases lying between them. Germline assignment: CDR1 SGHRS and CDR2 YFSETQ. In DNA form, the CDR3 reads TGCGCCAGCAGCCCCCCATCAGGGGAGGGTACTGAAGCTTTCTTT. This gives the protein CASSPPSGEGTEAFF.

The V gene is TRBV5-1, the J gene TRBJ2-3; D uncertain. There are 14 residues in the CDR3. Trimming pared 0 bases from V and 6 bases from J, leaving 11 bases between. CDR1 SGHRS and CDR2 YFSETQ come from the germline V gene. The CDR3 DNA is TGCGCCAGCAGCTTGGGGTTGGAGTCTGATACGCAGTATTTT. This encodes CASSLGLESDTQYF.

V usage is TRBV5-1 and J usage is TRBJ1-1; 7 bases fit TRBD1. The germline CDR1 and CDR2 sequences are SGHRS and YFSETQ. With 4 bases clipped from V and 5 bases from J, the junction kept 8 bases outside the gene matches. The CDR3 length is 14 residues. The chain's CDR3 is CASSHGTASTEAFF. The CDR3 DNA reads as TGCGCCAGCAGCCACGGGACAGCGTCGACTGAAGCTTTCTTT.

The rearrangement uses TRBV19 and TRBJ1-5, with D tentatively TRBD1 (5 bases). The CDR3 loop spans 16 amino acids. The germline V gene encodes CDR1 LNHDA and CDR2 SQIVND (reference sequence). V gave up 3 bases and J gave up 3 bases, with 15 bases separating them. The CDR3 protein is CASSIFGKGLNQPQHF. In nucleotides, the CDR3 is TGTGCCAGTAGTATTTTCGGAAAGGGGCTCAATCAGCCCCAGCATTTT.

The rearrangement uses TRBV14 and TRBJ2-3; 7 positions agree with TRBD2. Germline V gene lookup returns CDR1 SGHDN and CDR2 FVKESK. The CDR3 contains 17 residues. V was pared by 1 base and J by 3 bases, with 10 bases of the junction left unmatched. The CDR3 sequence: CASSQGWGGASTDTQYF. CDR3 coding DNA: TGTGCCAGCAGCCAAGGATGGGGAGGGGCGTCAACAGATACGCAGTATTTT. The variable domain in full, with the rest retrieved from reference TRBV14 and TRBJ2-3, is EAGVTQFPSHSVIEKGQTVTLRCDPISGHDNLYWYRRVMGKEIKFLLHFVKESKQDESGMPNNRFLAERTGGTYSTLKVQPAELEDSGVYFCASSQGWGGASTDTQYFGPGTRLTVL.

This chain uses TRBV2 with TRBJ2-2; D uncertain. Germline CDR1 SNHLY, CDR2 FYNNEI. Trimming took 7 bases from V and 0 from J, leaving 9 bases between them. The CDR3 extends over 14 amino acids. The chain's CDR3 is CASKVEANTGELFF. DNA for the CDR3: TGTGCCAGCAAGGTAGAGGCGAACACCGGGGAGCTGTTTTTT.

The V call is TRBV10-3, the J call TRBJ1-2, with D possibly matching TRBD1 (5 bases). Per germline, CDR1 ENHRY and CDR2 SYGVKD. Trimming stripped 7 bases from V and 7 bases from J, with 10 bases between. The CDR3 spans 11 residues. The CDR3 DNA follows: TGTGCCATCAAGTGGGGGGTTGGCTACACCTTC. Its protein is CAIKWGVGYTF.

The rearrangement links TRBV7-3 to TRBJ2-2; TRBD2 is a possible D gene (6 bases). Germline-derived CDR1 and CDR2 are SGHTA and FQGTGA. The CDR3 runs 16 residues. V gave up 2 bases and J gave up 3 bases, with 13 bases separating them. CDR3 nucleotides: TGTGCCAGCAGCTTAGTGAGCGGGTGGGACACCGGGGAGCTGTTTTTT. This translates into CASSLVSGWDTGELFF.

This chain joins TRBV7-3 and TRBJ1-3, with D unresolved. The CDR3 has 13 amino acids. V gave up 5 bases and J gave up 8 bases, with 13 bases separating them. Germline CDR1 and CDR2: SGHTA and FQGTGA. CDR3 protein: CASSRDGRDTIYF. The CDR3 region has the DNA TGTGCCAGCAGCCGCGACGGGCGGGACACCATATATTTT.

Comment on this clone: The same CDR3 also results from other DNA sequences found in this sample. The chain couples TRBV28 to TRBJ1-1, with 7 nucleotides matching TRBD1. This CDR3 comprises 14 residues. The germline V gene encodes CDR1 MDHEN and CDR2 SYDVKM. V lost 6 bases and J lost 1; bases outside the gene matches: 5. As DNA, the CDR3 is TGTGCCAGCAGGCCGGGACAGACGAACACTGAAGCTTTCTTT. It is translated as CASRPGQTNTEAFF.

The chain carries TRBV15 and TRBJ2-7, with TRBD1 as a possible D gene (6 bases). Trimming left V 0 bases short and J 6 bases short, with 12 bases between. Germline CDR1 is LNHNV and CDR2 is YYDKDF (reference sequence). CDR3 size: 14 residues. The CDR3 sequence is CATSRDNRAAEQYF. The CDR3 coding sequence is TGTGCCACCAGCAGAGATAACAGGGCGGCCGAGCAGTACTTC.

The CDR3 region is CASRPLDAQGNEKLFF. The CDR3 nucleotides are TGTGCCAGTAGGCCTCTAGATGCACAGGGGAATGAAAAACTGTTTTTT. The chain uses TRBV19 and TRBJ1-4; 7 nucleotides align to TRBD1. The V segment lost 6 bases and the J segment 5 bases; nucleotides outside the gene matches: 12. The CDR3 contains 16 residues. The germline gives CDR1 LNHDA, CDR2 SQIVND (reference sequence).